The 5 T cell receptor beta chains reported below all come from one sample, sequenced in a study of cytomegalovirus exposure and HLA in healthy donors. The PCR was carried out with 60 Vbeta primers and 13 Jbeta primers. Sequencing used immunoSEQ multiplex PCR; TCRdb keeps in-frame clones, though not all of them. The listing records 100,000 to 150,000 clones. The material sequenced was PBMCs. All receptors come from a man aged 30 to 45 in good health and CMV-seronegative.

This sequence joins TRBV28 and TRBJ2-1, with D hard to call. The germline V gene encodes CDR1 MDHEN and CDR2 SYDVKM. Trimming stripped 3 bases from V and 10 bases from J, with 7 bases between. The CDR3 has 11 amino acids. As DNA, the CDR3 is TGTGCCAGCAGTTTTTGGAGCGAGCAGTTCTTC. Translation gives CASSFWSEQFF.

The V gene is TRBV28, the J gene TRBJ1-4; D perhaps matches TRBD1 (5 bases). The CDR3 totals 17 residues. Trimming cost V 6 bases and J 2 bases, with 19 bases left between them. Germline V CDR1 and CDR2: MDHEN, SYDVKM. The CDR3 loop is CASRLRTSAETNEKLFF. The CDR3 nucleotides read TGTGCCAGCAGACTACGGACAAGCGCCGAGACTAATGAAAAACTGTTTTTT.

V is TRBV7-3 and J is TRBJ2-2, with TRBD2 matching 9 bases. CDR3 size: 15 residues. Germline assignment: CDR1 SGHTA and CDR2 FQGTGA. V shed 5 bases and J 2 bases; nucleotides not matched to a gene: 3. CDR3 DNA: TGTGCCAGCAGCCAAGGGACTAGCAACACCGGGGAGCTGTTTTTT. It encodes CASSQGTSNTGELFF.

The rearrangement uses TRBV29-1 and TRBJ2-5, with D tentatively TRBD2 (6 bases). This CDR3 contains 15 residues. In germline, CDR1 is SQVTM, CDR2 ANQGSEA. V lost 8 bases and J lost 5, with 24 bases in between. The CDR3 DNA is TGCAGCTGGGCTGGGCAGGCCCTCCGGGAGGAGACCCAGTACTTC. It encodes CSWAGQALREETQYF.

The chain joins TRBV7-8 to TRBJ2-7; D might be TRBD2 (7 bases). Germline V lookup: CDR1 SGHVS, CDR2 FQNEAQ. V dropped 5 bases and J dropped 0 bases, with 17 bases sitting between them. The CDR3 is 16 residues long. As DNA, the CDR3 is TGTGCCAGCAGCCGCTTGGAGGCGGGGGCCTCCTACGAGCAGTACTTC. It encodes CASSRLEAGASYEQYF.